Following are 11 T cell receptor beta chains from one sample sequenced in a study of cytomegalovirus exposure and HLA in healthy donors. Researchers ran the PCR with 60 Vbeta and 13 Jbeta primers. The protocol was immunoSEQ multiplex PCR, while the TCRdb copy is restricted to in-frame clones and leaves out a portion. The sample includes fewer than 300,000 clones, roughly 80% of them seen just once. The specimen was PBMCs. The receptors were sampled from a girl aged 2 to 9 in good health and CMV-seronegative.

The chain has TRBV5-1 and TRBJ2-5, with D uncertain. The J call may be in error: the DNA end matches TRBJ2-7 better. Germline lookup yields CDR1 SGHRS and CDR2 YFSETQ. This CDR3 comprises 13 residues. The CDR3 sequence: CASKARQLYEQYF. The CDR3 coding sequence is TGCGCCAGCAAAGCCAGGCAACTCTACGAGCAGTACTTC.

The rearrangement joins TRBV10-1 to TRBJ1-1; D remains ambiguous. Trimming removed 2 bases from V and 5 bases from J, with 21 bases in between. There are 17 residues in the CDR3. CDR1 and CDR2 (germline): WNHNN, SYGVQD (reference sequence). The CDR3 here is CASSEGSAKITGTEAFF. In DNA form, the CDR3 reads TGCGCCAGCAGTGAGGGTAGTGCCAAGATAACGGGGACTGAAGCTTTCTTT.

V usage is TRBV7-3 and J usage is TRBJ2-5, with D possibly matching TRBD2 (5 bases). Germline assignment: CDR1 SGHTA and CDR2 FQGTGA. The CDR3 runs to 14 residues. Between the trimmed V and J ends, which lost 5 bases and 2 bases, there was a span of 12 bases. CDR3 amino acids: CASSPRAGQETQYF. The CDR3 nucleotides read TGTGCCAGCAGCCCCCGTGCGGGTCAAGAGACCCAGTACTTC.

V gene TRBV19 combines with J gene TRBJ1-1; D is perhaps TRBD1 (5 bases). V was cut by 10 bases and J by 1 base, with 16 bases left in between. The CDR3 length is 14 residues. Per germline, CDR1 LNHDA and CDR2 SQIVND (reference sequence). CDR3 nucleotide sequence: TGTGCCACCGGGACCCCCGGGAGGAACACTGAAGCTTTCTTT. Its protein product is CATGTPGRNTEAFF.

The V call is TRBV28, the J call TRBJ1-1; no definite D call. This CDR3 contains 12 residues. Trimming removed 4 bases at V and 8 bases at J, with 11 bases between. The germline CDR1 and CDR2 sequences are MDHEN and SYDVKM. For the CDR3, the DNA is TGTGCCAGCAGTTACCGCAGTACCGAAGCTTTCTTT. Its protein product is CASSYRSTEAFF.

This clone was detected only a few times. The chain uses TRBV7-3 and TRBJ2-2; perhaps TRBD1 as D (6 bases). Germline CDR1 reads SGHTA; CDR2 reads FQGTGA. This CDR3 is 14 amino acids long. Trimming left V 3 bases short and J 7 bases short, with 12 bases between. This CDR3 reads CASSFSQQGGELFF. The CDR3 DNA follows: TGTGCCAGCAGCTTCTCACAACAGGGCGGGGAGCTGTTTTTT.

The chain uses TRBV7-2 and TRBJ2-1, with 9 bases aligning to TRBD1. Unmatched junction bases numbered 13, after V lost 5 bases and J lost 8 bases. Germline CDR1 and CDR2: SGHTA and FQGNSA. The length of the CDR3 is 16 residues. The CDR3 region is CASSGQTGGPLYEQFF. DNA of the CDR3: TGTGCCAGCAGCGGACAGACAGGGGGTCCGTTGTATGAGCAGTTCTTC.

This clone was counted a few times. The genes are TRBV5-5 and TRBJ2-5; 11 nucleotides agree with TRBD2. Losses at the gene ends were 7 bases for V and 5 bases for J; bases not matched to a gene: 13. The CDR3 runs 16 residues. Looked up from germline, CDR1 is SGHKS and CDR2 is YYEKEE (reference sequence). The CDR3 coding sequence is TGTGCCAGCGGGACTCTAGCGGGGGGCCCTCAGGAGACCCAGTACTTC. The encoded protein is CASGTLAGGPQETQYF.

The V call is TRBV7-8, the J call TRBJ1-1; maybe TRBD1 (5 bases). The CDR3 has 16 residues. Trimming took off 2 bases at V and 0 bases at J, with 13 bases between the two ends. Germline loops: CDR1 SGHVS, CDR2 FQNEAQ. The chain's CDR3 is CASSLTVLGVNTEAFF. The DNA for the CDR3 is TGTGCCAGCAGCTTAACGGTCTTAGGGGTGAACACTGAAGCTTTCTTT.

The chain joins TRBV15 to TRBJ2-2, with unresolved D. Germline CDR1 and CDR2: LNHNV and YYDKDF (reference sequence). The CDR3 is made up of 15 amino acids. V was shortened by 4 bases and J by 1 base, with 10 bases between the two germline ends. CDR3 sequence reads: CATSTNYLNTGELFF. The CDR3 DNA is TGTGCCACCAGCACCAACTATTTGAACACCGGGGAGCTGTTTTTT.

The chain has TRBV7-9 and TRBJ1-1; 9 nucleotides align to TRBD1. Germline V gives CDR1 SEHNR, CDR2 FQNEAQ (reference sequence). The V gene end was trimmed by 4 bases and the J gene end by 11 bases; junction bases not matched to a gene: 11. The CDR3 extends over 14 amino acids. Written as DNA, the CDR3 is TGTGCCAGCAGCTCCAAGAACAGGGGGCGGGAGGCTTTCTTT. Protein: CASSSKNRGREAFF.